This entry lists 29 T cell receptor beta chains sequenced from one sample in a study of identical twins (dated by TCRdb to about 2016). The library relied on 5' RACE. TCRdb names Illumina HiSeq 2000 as the instrument used. TCRdb cleaned the public reads at Q25 with fastp, built clones with MiXCR and kept in-frame beta chains. CDR3 protein duplicates are merged, each entry listing the most common genes and DNA. Recorded for this sample are some 1,700,000 distinct CDR3 sequences; 32% of them occurred a single time. Roughly 0.3% of the sample belongs to the ten largest clones. The sequencing input was cord blood. The receptors come from a newborn girl in good health.

This chain connects TRBV28 to TRBJ1-1; weak D call: TRBD1 (6 bases). Germline V lookup: CDR1 MDHEN, CDR2 SYDVKM. V was pared by 4 bases and J by 4 bases, with 13 bases between. The CDR3 has 14 amino acids. CDR3: CASSSQGLSTEAFF. CDR3 nucleotides: TGTGCCAGCAGTTCACAGGGTCTGAGCACTGAAGCTTTCTTT.

This clonotype has more than one count but fewer than ten. The V call is TRBV10-3, the J call TRBJ2-7; 11 nucleotides align to TRBD1. The germline V gene has CDR1 ENHRY and CDR2 SYGVKD. Trimming took 0 bases from V and 3 from J; bases not matched to a gene: 1. The CDR3 length is 15 residues. CDR3 DNA sequence: TGTGCCATCAGTGAGTCGGACAGGGGGCGCTACGAGCAGTACTTC. Amino acid sequence: CAISESDRGRYEQYF.

Ten or more counts support this clonotype. The chain recombines TRBV7-9 with TRBJ2-3; a possible D gene is TRBD2 (5 bases). Germline lookup yields CDR1 SEHNR and CDR2 FQNEAQ (reference sequence). V was shortened by 1 base and J by 5 bases, with 10 bases between the two germline ends. The CDR3 has 14 amino acids. The CDR3 region is CASSLDGAGDTQYF. In nucleotides, the CDR3 is TGTGCCAGCAGCTTAGACGGTGCGGGAGATACGCAGTATTTT.

This chain links TRBV12-3 or TRBV12-4 with TRBJ1-1; D is unresolved. V lost 2 bases and J 3 bases, leaving 10 bases between the germline ends. The CDR3 loop spans 14 amino acids. For the CDR3, the DNA is TGTGCCAGCAGTTTACCGGGGTGGGACACTGAAGCTTTCTTT. Its protein is CASSLPGWDTEAFF.

This clonotype was recorded only once. The chain combines TRBV12-3 or TRBV12-4 with TRBJ1-2; D gene uncertain. Deletions cut 1 base from V and 2 bases from J, with 14 bases between. This CDR3 has 16 residues. The DNA for the CDR3 is TGTGCCAGCAGTTTAGGGTGGACTAGCGGGAACTATGGCTACACCTTC. Translating it yields CASSLGWTSGNYGYTF.

This chain links TRBV7-9 with TRBJ2-5; 11 bases fit TRBD2. V lost 6 bases and J lost 11; bases outside the gene matches: 20. The CDR3 is made up of 17 amino acids. Germline assignment: CDR1 SEHNR and CDR2 FQNEAQ (reference sequence). CDR3: CASRPGLAGYSYNEQYF. The CDR3 coding sequence is TGTGCCAGCAGACCCGGACTAGCGGGCTACTCCTACAATGAGCAGTACTTC.

This clonotype was recorded many times. The V and J genes are TRBV27 and TRBJ2-1; D is possibly TRBD2 (5 bases). Trimming took off 6 bases at V and 7 bases at J, with 16 bases between the two ends. The CDR3 is 14 residues long. The germline gives CDR1 MNHEY, CDR2 SMNVEV (reference sequence). As DNA, the CDR3 is TGTGCCAGCAGCTTAGCCGGACGAGGGAATGAGCAGTTCTTC. Translating gives CASSLAGRGNEQFF.

This chain joins TRBV12-3 or TRBV12-4 and TRBJ2-2, with 9 bases identical to TRBD1. CDR3 size: 13 residues. Losses at the gene ends were 11 bases for V and 4 bases for J; bases not matched to a gene: 5. The CDR3: CAEGDRVTGELFF. CDR3 coding DNA: TGTGCCGAGGGGGACAGGGTCACCGGGGAGCTGTTTTTT.

This clonotype was picked up a small number of times. The chain combines TRBV12-3 or TRBV12-4 with TRBJ2-3; D is possibly TRBD2 (7 bases). The CDR3 is 15 residues long. Trimming cost V 6 bases and J 5 bases, with 18 bases left between them. In nucleotides, the CDR3 is TGTGCCAGCAGGTTGGCGGGGGCCCCAGTAGATACGCAGTATTTT. Its protein is CASRLAGAPVDTQYF.

As regards this clonotype: One end of the junction fails to match germline, which may point to a read error. The rearrangement links TRBV6-2 or TRBV6-3 to TRBJ1-2; 7 nucleotides align to TRBD1. Germline loops: CDR1 MNHEY, CDR2 SVGEGT. The CDR3 totals 19 residues. The CDR3 DNA sequence: TGTGCCAGCAGCTACTCGTCGCGGACAGGCCTCCCGCGAAACTATGGCTACACCTTC. It specifies CASSYSSRTGLPRNYGYTF.

Turning to this clonotype: A junction boundary mismatches the germline segment, possibly from a read error. The V gene is TRBV5-1, the J gene TRBJ1-2; possibly TRBD1 for D (6 bases). CDR1 and CDR2 (germline): SGHRS, YFSETQ. The CDR3 spans 15 residues. In DNA, the CDR3 is TGCGCCAGCAGCCTAGCAGGACAGATTAACTATGGCCACACCTTC. Its protein is CASSLAGQINYGHTF.

The V and J genes are TRBV7-9 and TRBJ1-1; 8 positions match TRBD1. The CDR3 length is 14 residues. The germline V gene encodes CDR1 SEHNR and CDR2 FQNEAQ (reference sequence). With V trimmed by 3 bases and J by 9 bases, 9 bases remained unmatched. The CDR3 region is CASSLTQGAPKAFF. CDR3 nucleotide sequence: TGTGCCAGCAGCTTGACCCAGGGGGCCCCTAAAGCTTTCTTT.

This chain uses TRBV27 with TRBJ1-5; D is uncertain. CDR3 length: 15 residues. The germline gives CDR1 MNHEY, CDR2 SMNVEV (reference sequence). The ends were cut back, 3 bases at V and 5 bases at J, with 14 bases in the middle. The CDR3 loop reads CASSLVRAADQPQHF. In DNA form, the CDR3 reads TGTGCCAGCAGTTTGGTTCGGGCAGCAGATCAGCCCCAGCATTTT.

V usage is TRBV6-2 or TRBV6-3 and J usage is TRBJ1-5; TRBD1 matches at 8 bases. The CDR3 loop spans 15 amino acids. The junction had 7 bases not matched to a gene; V was cut back by 6 bases and J by 3 bases. Germline values: CDR1 MNHEY, CDR2 SVGEGT. The CDR3 sequence: CASRSGTGPNQPQHF. The CDR3, as DNA: TGTGCCAGCAGGTCCGGGACAGGTCCCAATCAGCCCCAGCATTTT.

The genes are TRBV5-4 and TRBJ2-5; the D gene could be TRBD1 or TRBD2 (5 bases each). Judging by the DNA end, TRBJ2-7 fits better; the J call may be wrong. The germline CDR1 and CDR2 sequences are SGHNT and YYREEE (reference sequence). The CDR3 loop spans 14 amino acids. The CDR3 spells CASSAGAFSYEQYF. In DNA, the CDR3 is TGTGCCAGCAGCGCCGGGGCATTCTCCTACGAGCAGTACTTC.

The genes are TRBV5-1 and TRBJ2-3; 7 bases align to TRBD2. V lost 1 base, J lost 0 bases, and 11 bases stayed unmatched. The V gene's germline CDR1 is SGHRS and CDR2 YFSETQ. The CDR3 has 18 amino acids. The chain's CDR3 is CASSLSTLAGASTDTQYF. CDR3 DNA sequence: TGCGCCAGCAGCTTGTCTACTCTTGCGGGAGCTAGCACAGATACGCAGTATTTT.

This clonotype was observed a handful of times. This chain joins TRBV6-6 and TRBJ1-1, with D perhaps matching TRBD1 (5 bases). Germline V CDR1 and CDR2: MNHNY, SVGAGI (reference sequence). CDR3 size: 14 residues. Trimming removed 6 bases from V and 3 bases from J, with 14 bases in between. CDR3 sequence reads: CASSFIWGDTEAFF. CDR3 DNA sequence: TGTGCCAGCAGCTTTATCTGGGGGGACACTGAAGCTTTCTTT.

The chain links TRBV12-3 or TRBV12-4 to TRBJ2-2, with 7 bases matching TRBD2. The CDR3 contains 14 residues. Germline trimming cut 7 bases from V and 3 bases from J; bases unmatched to any gene: 5. CDR3 in amino acids: CASNMGLHTGELFF. The CDR3 DNA reads as TGTGCCAGCAACATGGGACTACACACCGGGGAGCTGTTTTTT.

In its sample, this clonotype was seen a few times. This rearrangement joins TRBV4-2 to TRBJ2-7; 9 nucleotides match TRBD2. This CDR3 has 16 residues. Germline CDR1 and CDR2: LGHNA and YNFKEQ. J lost 2 bases, V lost 0 bases, and 5 bases had no gene match. CDR3 DNA: TGTGCCAGCAGCCAAGATGGGGGACTAGCCACCTACGAGCAGTACTTC. This encodes CASSQDGGLATYEQYF.

This clonotype has more than one count but fewer than ten. V usage is TRBV12-3 or TRBV12-4 and J usage is TRBJ1-3, with 12 bases matching TRBD1. The CDR3 has 16 amino acids. V lost 2 bases to trimming and J lost 4 bases; unmatched junction nucleotides: 3. The CDR3 coding sequence is TGTGCCAGCAGTTTATGCGGGACAGGGGGCGGAAACACCATATATTTT. Translation: CASSLCGTGGGNTIYF.

This clonotype was observed a few times. The chain is built from TRBV20-1 and TRBJ1-4; the D gene is possibly TRBD1 (6 bases). Germline values: CDR1 DFQATT, CDR2 SNEGSKA (reference sequence). CDR3 length: 12 amino acids. With 4 bases removed from V and 5 bases from J, the gap between germline ends came to 8 bases. The CDR3 loop reads CSAKQGNEKLFF. The CDR3 bases are TGCAGTGCTAAACAGGGAAATGAAAAACTGTTTTTT.

The chain uses TRBV11-2 and TRBJ2-7; 7 bases match TRBD1. Germline-derived CDR1 and CDR2 are SGHAT and FQNNGV. CDR3 length: 15 residues. The junction had 6 bases not matched to a gene; V was cut back by 1 base and J by 3 bases. The CDR3 DNA sequence: TGTGCCAGCAGCTTAGTGAGGCAGGGGGACTACGAGCAGTACTTC. Translated, it gives CASSLVRQGDYEQYF.

The chain couples TRBV4-1 to TRBJ2-1, with 8 bases fitting TRBD2. V gave up 3 bases and J gave up 4 bases; unmatched junction bases: 2. Germline V gives CDR1 MGHRA, CDR2 YSYEKL. The CDR3 consists of 14 residues. The CDR3 nucleotides read TGCGCCAGCAGCCATGTAGCGGGATACAATGAGCAGTTCTTC. Translation gives CASSHVAGYNEQFF.

The V gene is TRBV28, the J gene TRBJ1-6, with TRBD1 as a possible D gene (6 bases). The length of the CDR3 is 16 residues. V was clipped by 5 bases and J by 10 bases, with 21 bases between them. CDR1 and CDR2 (germline): MDHEN, SYDVKM. The CDR3: CASSAITGTSGSPLHF. The CDR3 DNA reads TGTGCCAGCAGTGCAATTACAGGGACGTCAGGCTCACCCCTCCACTTT. Looking up the rest from reference TRBV28 and TRBJ1-6 gives the full variable domain: DVKVTQSSRYLVKRTGEKVFLECVQDMDHENMFWYRQDPGLGLRLIYFSYDVKMKEKGDIPEGYSVSREKKERFSLILESASTNQTSMYLCASSAITGTSGSPLHFGNGTRLTVT.

The chain recombines TRBV11-3 with TRBJ2-2; perhaps TRBD1 as D (6 bases). Germline lookup yields CDR1 SGHNT and CDR2 YENEEA. Trimming pared 4 bases from V and 6 bases from J, leaving 12 bases between. The CDR3 is 14 residues long. CDR3 coding DNA: TGTGCCAGCAGCTGGGTCGGGACACCCGGGGAGCTGTTTTTT. It translates to CASSWVGTPGELFF.

The chain joins TRBV2 to TRBJ1-5; a weak D match, TRBD1 (5 bases). There are 13 residues in the CDR3. V was trimmed by 10 bases and J by 2 bases, leaving 12 bases between them. Germline CDR1 is SNHLY and CDR2 is FYNNEI. DNA of the CDR3: TGTGCCACCAGGGAGTGGGGCAATCAGCCCCAGCATTTT. Its protein is CATREWGNQPQHF.

The chain is built from TRBV19 and TRBJ2-1; 7 nucleotides match TRBD1. This CDR3 has 14 amino acids. Germline CDR1 is LNHDA and CDR2 is SQIVND (reference sequence). The V and J ends lost 1 base and 4 bases, in that order; junction bases with no gene match: 1. CDR3 loop: CASSIGDSYNEQFF. The CDR3 coding sequence is TGTGCCAGTAGTATAGGGGACAGTTACAATGAGCAGTTCTTC.

This chain uses TRBV24-1 with TRBJ2-1; no reliable D call. The CDR3 contains 13 residues. Trimming took 5 bases from V and 0 from J, leaving 4 bases between them. In germline, CDR1 is KGHDR, CDR2 SFDVKD. The CDR3 is CATSASSYNEQFF. The CDR3 DNA reads as TGTGCCACCAGTGCTAGCTCCTACAATGAGCAGTTCTTC.

The table lists this clonotype with a few counts. The chain uses TRBV4-2 and TRBJ1-4; TRBD1 matches at 8 bases. The ends lost 2 bases at V and 8 bases at J; junction bases unmatched: 10. This CDR3 is 16 amino acids long. Germline V gives CDR1 LGHNA, CDR2 YNFKEQ. CDR3 DNA sequence: TGTGCCAGCAGCCAACCCCGGACAGGGAGGGAGGAAAAACTGTTTTTT. Its protein is CASSQPRTGREEKLFF.